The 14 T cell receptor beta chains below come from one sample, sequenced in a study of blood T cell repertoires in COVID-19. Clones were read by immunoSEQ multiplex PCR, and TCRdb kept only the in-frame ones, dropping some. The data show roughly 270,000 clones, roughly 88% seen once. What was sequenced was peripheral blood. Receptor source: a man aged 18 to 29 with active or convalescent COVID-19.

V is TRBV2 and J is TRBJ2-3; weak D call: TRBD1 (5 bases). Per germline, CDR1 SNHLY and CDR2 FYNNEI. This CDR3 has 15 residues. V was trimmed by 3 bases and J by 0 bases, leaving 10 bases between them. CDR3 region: CASSDQGPSTDTQYF. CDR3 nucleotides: TGTGCCAGCAGTGACCAGGGTCCTAGCACAGATACGCAGTATTTT.

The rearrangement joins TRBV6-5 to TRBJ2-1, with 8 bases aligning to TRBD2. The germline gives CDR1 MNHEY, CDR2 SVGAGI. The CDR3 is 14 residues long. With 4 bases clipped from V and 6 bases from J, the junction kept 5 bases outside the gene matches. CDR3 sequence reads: CASSFTSGANEQFF. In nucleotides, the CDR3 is TGTGCCAGCAGTTTCACTAGCGGTGCCAATGAGCAGTTCTTC.

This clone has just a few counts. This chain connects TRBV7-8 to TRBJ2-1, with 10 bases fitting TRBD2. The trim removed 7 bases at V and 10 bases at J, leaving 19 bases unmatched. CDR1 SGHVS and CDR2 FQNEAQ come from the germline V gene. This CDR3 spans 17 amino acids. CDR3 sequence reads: CASIIPRGSGGAEEQFF. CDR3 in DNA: TGTGCCAGCATCATCCCGAGGGGCAGCGGGGGGGCTGAGGAGCAGTTCTTC.

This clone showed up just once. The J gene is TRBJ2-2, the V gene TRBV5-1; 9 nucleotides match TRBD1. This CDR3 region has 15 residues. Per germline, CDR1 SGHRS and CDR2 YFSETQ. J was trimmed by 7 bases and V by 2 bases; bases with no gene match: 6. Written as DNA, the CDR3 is TGCGCCAGCAGCTTCGAGGACAGGGGAGTCGGGGAGCTGTTTTTT. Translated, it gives CASSFEDRGVGELFF.

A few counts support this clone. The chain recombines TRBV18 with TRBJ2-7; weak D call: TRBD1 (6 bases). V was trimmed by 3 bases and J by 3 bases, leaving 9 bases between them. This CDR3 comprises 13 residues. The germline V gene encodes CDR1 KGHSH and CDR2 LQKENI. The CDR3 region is CASSPGHIYEQYF. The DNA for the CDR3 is TGTGCCAGCTCACCGGGACACATCTACGAGCAGTACTTC.

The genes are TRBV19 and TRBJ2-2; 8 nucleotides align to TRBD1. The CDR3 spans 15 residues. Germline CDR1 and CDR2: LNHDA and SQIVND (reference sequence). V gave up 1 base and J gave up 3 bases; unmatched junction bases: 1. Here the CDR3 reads CASSIAGGHTGELFF. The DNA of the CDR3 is TGTGCCAGTAGTATAGCAGGGGGCCACACCGGGGAGCTGTTTTTT.

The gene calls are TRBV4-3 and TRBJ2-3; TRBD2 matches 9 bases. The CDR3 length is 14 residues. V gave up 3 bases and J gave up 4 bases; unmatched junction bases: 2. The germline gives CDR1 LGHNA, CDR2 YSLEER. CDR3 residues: CASSHGGGADTQYF. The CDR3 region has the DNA TGCGCCAGCAGCCACGGCGGGGGGGCAGATACGCAGTATTTT.

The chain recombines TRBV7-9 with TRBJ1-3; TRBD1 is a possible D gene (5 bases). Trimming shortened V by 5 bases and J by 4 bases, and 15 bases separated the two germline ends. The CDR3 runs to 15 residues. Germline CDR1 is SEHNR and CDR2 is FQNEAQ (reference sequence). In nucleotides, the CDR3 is TGTGCCAGCAGCCAGAAAATAGGGGTCGGAAACACCATATATTTT. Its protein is CASSQKIGVGNTIYF. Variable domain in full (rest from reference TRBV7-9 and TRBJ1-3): DTGVSQNPRHKITKRGQNVTFRCDPISEHNRLYWYRQTLGQGPEFLTYFQNEAQLEKSRLLSDRFSAERPKGSFSTLEIQRTEQGDSAMYLCASSQKIGVGNTIYFGEGSWLTVV.

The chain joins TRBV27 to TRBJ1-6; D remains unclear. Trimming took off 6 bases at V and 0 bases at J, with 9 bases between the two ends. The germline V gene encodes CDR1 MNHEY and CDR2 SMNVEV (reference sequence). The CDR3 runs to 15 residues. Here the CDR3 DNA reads TGTGCCAGCAGGACTCGGAGCTCCTATAATTCACCCCTCCACTTT. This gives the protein CASRTRSSYNSPLHF.

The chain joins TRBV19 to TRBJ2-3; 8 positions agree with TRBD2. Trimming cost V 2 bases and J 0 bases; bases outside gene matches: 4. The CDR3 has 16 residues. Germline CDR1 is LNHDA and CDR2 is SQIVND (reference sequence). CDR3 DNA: TGTGCCAGTAGTATACGACTAGCGAGCAGCACAGATACGCAGTATTTT. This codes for CASSIRLASSTDTQYF.

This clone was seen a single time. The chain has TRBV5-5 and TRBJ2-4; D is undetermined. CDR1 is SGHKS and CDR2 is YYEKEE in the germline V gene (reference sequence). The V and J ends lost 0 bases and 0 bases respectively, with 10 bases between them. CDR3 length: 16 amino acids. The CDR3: CASSLAGRLAKNIQYF. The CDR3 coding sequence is TGTGCCAGCAGCTTGGCCGGTCGACTAGCCAAAAACATTCAGTACTTC.

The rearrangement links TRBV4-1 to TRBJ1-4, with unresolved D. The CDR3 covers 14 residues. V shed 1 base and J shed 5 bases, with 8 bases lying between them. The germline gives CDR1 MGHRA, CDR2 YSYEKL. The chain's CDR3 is CASSQGQGNEKLFF. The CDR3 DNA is TGCGCCAGCAGCCAAGGACAAGGAAATGAAAAACTGTTTTTT.

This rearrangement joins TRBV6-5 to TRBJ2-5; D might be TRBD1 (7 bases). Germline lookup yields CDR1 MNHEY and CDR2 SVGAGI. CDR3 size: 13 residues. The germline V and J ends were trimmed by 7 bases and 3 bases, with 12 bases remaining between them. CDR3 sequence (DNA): TGTGCCAGCAACAGGGGAGGCGAAGAGACCCAGTACTTC. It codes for CASNRGGEETQYF.

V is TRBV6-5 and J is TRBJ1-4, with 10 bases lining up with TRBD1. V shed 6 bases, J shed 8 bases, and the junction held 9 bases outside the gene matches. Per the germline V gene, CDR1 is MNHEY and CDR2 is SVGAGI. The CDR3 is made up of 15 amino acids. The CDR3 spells CASRPLGTGEEKLFF. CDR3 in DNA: TGTGCCAGCAGACCGCTGGGGACAGGGGAAGAAAAACTGTTTTTT.